These 18 T cell receptor beta chains were all obtained from the same sample, sequenced in a study of CD8 T cells in ankylosing spondylitis. One entry per CDR3 protein results from TCRdb running MiXCR on the 5' RACE reads. The sample lists 210,000 or so distinct CDR3 sequences, roughly 24% occurring once. The sequencing input was blood, either unsorted or a sorted T cell fraction (not recorded which). These receptors were taken from a male donor with ankylosing spondylitis or in good health (not recorded which).

The chain uses TRBV7-2 and TRBJ2-2; perhaps TRBD1 as D (5 bases). V lost 3 bases, J lost 6 bases, and 14 bases lay in between. CDR3 length equals 15 residues. CDR1 and CDR2 (germline): SGHTA, FQGNSA. The CDR3 region is CASSFGQSSAGELFF. As DNA, the CDR3 is TGTGCCAGCAGCTTCGGACAAAGTAGTGCCGGGGAGCTGTTTTTT.

V and J are TRBV2 and TRBJ2-1; 11 nucleotides match TRBD2. CDR3 length: 14 residues. With V trimmed by 6 bases and J by 7 bases, 5 bases remained unmatched. CDR1 and CDR2 from the germline V gene are SNHLY and FYNNEI. The CDR3 region is CASSRGLAGNEQFF. The CDR3, as DNA: TGTGCCAGCAGCCGCGGACTAGCGGGTAATGAGCAGTTCTTC.

This clonotype showed up many times. This chain links TRBV12-3 or TRBV12-4 with TRBJ2-3; 7 bases fit TRBD1. Trimming at V came to 6 bases and at J to 4 bases, leaving 10 bases not matched to a gene. The CDR3 totals 15 residues. CDR3 amino acids: CASSRTGVGADTQYF. The DNA of the CDR3 is TGTGCCAGCAGCCGAACAGGGGTTGGGGCAGATACGCAGTATTTT.

The genes are TRBV6-2 or TRBV6-3 and TRBJ2-7; D is ambiguous. CDR3 length equals 11 residues. CDR1 is MNHEY and CDR2 is SVGEGT in the germline V gene. V lost 5 bases and J 6 bases, leaving 8 bases between the germline ends. CDR3 sequence reads: CASSNSVEQYF. The CDR3 bases are TGTGCCAGCAGTAACAGTGTCGAGCAGTACTTC.

This clonotype has a count of ten or more. CDR3 bases: TGTGCCAGCAGTGGGGAGGTACACAATGAGCAGTTCTTC. Encoded protein: CASSGEVHNEQFF. V and J are TRBV2 and TRBJ2-1; D is perhaps TRBD2 (6 bases). CDR1 is SNHLY, CDR2 FYNNEI, per germline. V was clipped by 4 bases and J by 5 bases, with 9 bases between them. This CDR3 has 13 residues.

This clonotype came up many times. The genes are TRBV5-1 and TRBJ1-1; D might be TRBD1 (5 bases). The CDR3 extends over 15 amino acids. CDR1 and CDR2 (germline): SGHRS, YFSETQ. V lost 3 bases, J lost 1 base, and 13 bases lay in between. CDR3 DNA: TGCGCCAGCAGCTCCCGGGACTCTCCGAACACTGAAGCTTTCTTT. Its translation is CASSSRDSPNTEAFF.

V and J are TRBV6-5 and TRBJ2-1; 8 nucleotides agree with TRBD2. The CDR3 runs to 14 residues. The germline V gene encodes CDR1 MNHEY and CDR2 SVGAGI. The J segment lost 9 bases and the V segment lost 2 bases, leaving 6 bases of the junction unmatched. The CDR3 DNA reads as TGTGCCAGCAGTTACCCGGGACTAGTAGGTGAGCAGTTCTTC. Residues: CASSYPGLVGEQFF.

This clonotype was seen a few times. The chain couples TRBV29-1 to TRBJ2-1, with D maybe TRBD2 (7 bases). The CDR3 contains 14 residues. V lost 7 bases and J 3 bases, leaving 16 bases between the germline ends. The germline V gene encodes CDR1 SQVTM and CDR2 ANQGSEA. Written as DNA, the CDR3 is TGCAGCGCCATCACGGGGGGCGGCTACAATGAGCAGTTCTTC. Translating it yields CSAITGGGYNEQFF.

This clonotype was recorded only once. The chain combines TRBV25-1 with TRBJ1-3; TRBD1 might be the D (6 bases). The CDR3 consists of 14 residues. Germline-derived CDR1 and CDR2 are MGHDK and SYGVNS. Trimming left V 1 base short and J 7 bases short, with 11 bases between. The CDR3 reads CASSEWGQANTIYF. CDR3 DNA sequence: TGTGCCAGCAGTGAATGGGGGCAGGCGAACACCATATATTTT.

This clonotype occurred many times. The V call is TRBV11-3, the J call TRBJ1-2; D is uncertain. The germline V and J ends were trimmed by 5 bases and 6 bases, with 25 bases remaining between them. The germline gives CDR1 SGHNT, CDR2 YENEEA. CDR3 size: 17 residues. Here the CDR3 DNA reads TGTGCCAGCAGCCAACAAAACCCCAGATTGTACATGAATGGCTACACCTTC. The encoded protein is CASSQQNPRLYMNGYTF.

In this sample, this clonotype turned up a few times. The CDR3 loop is CASSQSGWVKVNQPQHF. The DNA for the CDR3 is TGTGCCAGCAGCCAATCTGGCTGGGTTAAGGTCAATCAGCCCCAGCATTTT. This chain joins TRBV12-3 or TRBV12-4 and TRBJ1-5; no definite D call. V was trimmed by 6 bases and J by 3 bases, leaving 21 bases between them. The CDR3 is made up of 17 amino acids.

The chain couples TRBV20-1 to TRBJ2-5, with 8 positions matching TRBD2. V lost 0 bases to trimming and J lost 3 bases; unmatched junction nucleotides: 6. CDR1 is DFQATT, CDR2 SNEGSKA, per germline (reference sequence). The CDR3 extends over 15 amino acids. The CDR3 bases are TGCAGTGCTAGAGACCCTACGGGGGGGAAAGAGACCCAGTACTTC. Protein: CSARDPTGGKETQYF.

The chain links TRBV6-4 to TRBJ1-2; D is possibly TRBD1 (6 bases). This CDR3 has 14 amino acids. Between the trimmed V and J ends, which lost 4 bases and 3 bases, there was a span of 12 bases. Germline CDR1 is MRHNA and CDR2 is SNTAGT. The CDR3 here is CASSAVAGDYGYTF. CDR3 coding DNA: TGTGCCAGCAGTGCGGTAGCAGGGGACTATGGCTACACCTTC.

This clonotype was recorded at least ten times. The CDR3 region is CASHGAFEQYF. The CDR3 DNA reads TGTGCCAGTCACGGGGCGTTCGAGCAGTACTTC. The chain links TRBV6-5 to TRBJ2-7; D is tentatively TRBD1 or TRBD2 (5 bases each). Germline V gene lookup returns CDR1 MNHEY and CDR2 SVGAGI. The length of the CDR3 is 11 residues. Trimming removed 9 bases from V and 6 bases from J, with 12 bases in between.

The chain recombines TRBV6-1 with TRBJ1-3, with unresolved D. Trimming took 7 bases from V and 0 from J, leaving 10 bases between them. Germline V gene lookup returns CDR1 MNHNS and CDR2 SASEGT. The CDR3 loop spans 14 amino acids. The CDR3 spells CASTGRGSGNTIYF. CDR3 DNA: TGTGCCAGCACCGGCAGAGGCTCTGGAAACACCATATATTTT.

This clonotype turned up a few times. The V and J genes are TRBV9 and TRBJ2-2, with no clear D. The CDR3 covers 13 residues. Germline CDR1 and CDR2: SGDLS and YYNGEE. The ends were cut back, 2 bases at V and 4 bases at J, with 6 bases in the middle. The CDR3: CASSVELTGELFF. Written as DNA, the CDR3 is TGTGCCAGCAGCGTCGAACTCACCGGGGAGCTGTTTTTT.

The V gene is TRBV20-1, the J gene TRBJ1-1; D not certain. The CDR3 has 15 amino acids. V lost 2 bases and J 11 bases, leaving 24 bases between the germline ends. Germline-derived CDR1 and CDR2 are DFQATT and SNEGSKA (reference sequence). The CDR3 loop is CSARSSSAGQSGAFF. As DNA, the CDR3 is TGCAGTGCTAGATCATCGAGCGCAGGCCAAAGCGGGGCTTTCTTT.

This clonotype was counted at least ten times. The J gene is TRBJ2-1, the V gene TRBV25-1, with TRBD2 identical over 11 bases. V lost 8 bases and J lost 10; bases outside the gene matches: 7. The CDR3 has 13 amino acids. The germline V gene encodes CDR1 MGHDK and CDR2 SYGVNS. CDR3 coding DNA: TGTGCCAGCGGGGTAGCGGGAGGGGCCGAGCAGTTCTTC. This sequence encodes CASGVAGGAEQFF. The complete variable domain, with remaining parts taken from reference TRBV25-1 and TRBJ2-1, reads EADIYQTPRYLVIGTGKKITLECSQTMGHDKMYWYQQDPGMELHLIHYSYGVNSTEKGDLSSESTVSRIRTEHFPLTLESARPSHTSQYLCASGVAGGAEQFFGPGTRLTVL.